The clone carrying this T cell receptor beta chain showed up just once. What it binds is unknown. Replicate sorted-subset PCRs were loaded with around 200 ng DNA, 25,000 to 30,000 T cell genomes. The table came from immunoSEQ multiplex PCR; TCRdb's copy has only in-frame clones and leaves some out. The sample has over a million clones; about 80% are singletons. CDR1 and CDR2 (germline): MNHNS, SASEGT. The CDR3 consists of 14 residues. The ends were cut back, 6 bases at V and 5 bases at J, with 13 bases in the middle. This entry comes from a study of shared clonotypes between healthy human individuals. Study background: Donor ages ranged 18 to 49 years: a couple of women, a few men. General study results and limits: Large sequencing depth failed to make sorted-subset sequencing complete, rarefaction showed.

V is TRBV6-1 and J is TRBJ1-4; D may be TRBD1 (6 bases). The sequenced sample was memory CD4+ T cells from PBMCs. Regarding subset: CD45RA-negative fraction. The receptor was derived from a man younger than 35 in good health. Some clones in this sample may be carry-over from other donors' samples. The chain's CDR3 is CASSGQIRNEKLFF. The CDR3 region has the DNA TGTGCCAGCAGCGGACAGATTCGAAATGAAAAACTGTTTTTT.